This T cell receptor (beta chain) was captured by sequencing in a study of T cell responses to AZD1222 COVID-19 vaccine. CDR1 SGHTA and CDR2 FQGNSA come from the germline V gene. CDR3 size: 15 residues. V was pared by 1 base and J by 10 bases, with 14 bases between. The assay was immunoSEQ multiplex PCR, and TCRdb's table has in-frame clones only and misses some. The table has over 150,000 clones, under 95% seen once. This chain links TRBV7-2 with TRBJ1-6; D possibly corresponds to TRBD1 (6 bases). The specimen comprised peripheral blood, sampled on day 0 of AZD1222 vaccination. This receptor was obtained from an adult in good health. CDR3 DNA: TGTGCCAGCAGCTTAGTCCCGGGGGCCGGATCACCCCTCCACTTT. Protein product: CASSLVPGAGSPLHF.